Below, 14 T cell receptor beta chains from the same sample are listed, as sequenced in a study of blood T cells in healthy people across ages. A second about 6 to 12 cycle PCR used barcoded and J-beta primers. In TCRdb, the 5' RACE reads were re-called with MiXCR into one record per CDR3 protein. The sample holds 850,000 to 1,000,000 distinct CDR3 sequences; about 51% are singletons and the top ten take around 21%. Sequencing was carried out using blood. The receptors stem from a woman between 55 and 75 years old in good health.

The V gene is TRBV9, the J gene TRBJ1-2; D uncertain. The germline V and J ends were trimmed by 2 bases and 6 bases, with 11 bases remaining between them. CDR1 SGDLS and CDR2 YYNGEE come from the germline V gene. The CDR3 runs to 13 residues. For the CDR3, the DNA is TGTGCCAGCAGCGTTAGCAGGAACGATGGCTACACCTTC. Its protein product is CASSVSRNDGYTF.

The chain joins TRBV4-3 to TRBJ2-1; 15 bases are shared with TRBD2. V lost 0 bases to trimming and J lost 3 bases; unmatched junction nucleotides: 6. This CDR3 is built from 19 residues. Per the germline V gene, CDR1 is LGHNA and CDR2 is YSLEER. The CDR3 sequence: CASSQDLRTSGGVYNEQFF. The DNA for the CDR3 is TGCGCCAGCAGCCAAGATCTGCGGACTAGCGGGGGGGTCTACAATGAGCAGTTCTTC.

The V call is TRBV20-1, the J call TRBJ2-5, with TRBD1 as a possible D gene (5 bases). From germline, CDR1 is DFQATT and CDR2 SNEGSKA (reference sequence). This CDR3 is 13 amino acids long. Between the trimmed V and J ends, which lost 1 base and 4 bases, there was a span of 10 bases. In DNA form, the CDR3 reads TGCAGTGCTAGAGTGACAGTTGGAGAGACCCAGTACTTC. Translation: CSARVTVGETQYF.

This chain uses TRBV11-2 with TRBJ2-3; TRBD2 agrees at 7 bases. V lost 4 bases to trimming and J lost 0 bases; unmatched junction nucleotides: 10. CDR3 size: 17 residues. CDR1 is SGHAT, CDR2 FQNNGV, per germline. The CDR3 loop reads CASSSGPAGPSTDTQYF. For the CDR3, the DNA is TGTGCCAGCAGCTCCGGGCCAGCGGGACCTAGCACAGATACGCAGTATTTT.

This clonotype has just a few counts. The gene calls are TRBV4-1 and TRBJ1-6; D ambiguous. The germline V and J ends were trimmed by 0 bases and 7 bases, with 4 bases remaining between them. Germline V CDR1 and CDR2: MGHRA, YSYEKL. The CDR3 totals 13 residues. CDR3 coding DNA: TGCGCCAGCAGCCAAGATCTGAATTCACCCCTCCACTTT. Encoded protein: CASSQDLNSPLHF.

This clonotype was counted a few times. As DNA, the CDR3 is TGTGCCAGCAGCCCTCAACAGATCCTTGAGCAGTTCTTC. Its protein product is CASSPQQILEQFF. The chain uses TRBV9 and TRBJ2-1, with D hard to call. V lost 4 bases to trimming and J lost 9 bases, with 14 bases between them. CDR3 length: 13 residues. Per germline, CDR1 SGDLS and CDR2 YYNGEE.

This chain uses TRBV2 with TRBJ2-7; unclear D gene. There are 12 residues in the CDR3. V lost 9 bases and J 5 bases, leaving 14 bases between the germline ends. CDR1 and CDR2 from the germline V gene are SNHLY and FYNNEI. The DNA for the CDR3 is TGTGCCAGTTACGCGGAGCTCCACGAGCAGTACTTC. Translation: CASYAELHEQYF.

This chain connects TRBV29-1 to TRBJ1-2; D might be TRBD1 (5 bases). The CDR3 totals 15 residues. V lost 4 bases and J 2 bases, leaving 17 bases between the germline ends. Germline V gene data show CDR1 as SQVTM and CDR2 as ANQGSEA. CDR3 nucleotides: TGCAGCGTTGTAAAGGGTAGGGGCGAGAACTATGGCTACACCTTC. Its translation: CSVVKGRGENYGYTF.

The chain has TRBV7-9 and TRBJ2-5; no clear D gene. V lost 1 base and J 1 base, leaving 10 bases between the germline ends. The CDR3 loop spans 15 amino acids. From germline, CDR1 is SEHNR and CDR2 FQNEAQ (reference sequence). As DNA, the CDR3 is TGTGCCAGCAGCTTAGGCGACATTCCCCAAGAGACCCAGTACTTC. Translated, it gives CASSLGDIPQETQYF.

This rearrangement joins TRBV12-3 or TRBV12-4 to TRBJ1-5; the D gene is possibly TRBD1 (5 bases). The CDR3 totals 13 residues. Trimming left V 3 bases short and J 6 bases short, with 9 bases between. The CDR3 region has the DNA TGTGCCAGCAGTTTTGTGGGGCCTCAGCCCCAGCATTTT. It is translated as CASSFVGPQPQHF.

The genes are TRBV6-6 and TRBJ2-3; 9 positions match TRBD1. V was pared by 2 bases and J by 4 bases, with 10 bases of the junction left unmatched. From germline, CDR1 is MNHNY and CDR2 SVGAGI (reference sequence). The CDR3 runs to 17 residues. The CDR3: CASSYRDRAGMSDTQYF. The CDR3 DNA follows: TGTGCCAGCAGTTACCGGGACAGGGCGGGGATGTCAGATACGCAGTATTTT.

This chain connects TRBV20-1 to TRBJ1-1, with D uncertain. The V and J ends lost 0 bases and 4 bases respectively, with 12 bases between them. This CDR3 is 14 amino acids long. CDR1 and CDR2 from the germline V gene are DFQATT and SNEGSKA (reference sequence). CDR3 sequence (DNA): TGCAGTGCTAGAGATCCCAAACACCGCACTGAAGCTTTCTTT. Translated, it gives CSARDPKHRTEAFF.

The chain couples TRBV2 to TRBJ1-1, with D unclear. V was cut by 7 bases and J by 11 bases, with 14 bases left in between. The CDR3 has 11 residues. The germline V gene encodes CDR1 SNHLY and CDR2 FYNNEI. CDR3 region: CASTWATRAFF. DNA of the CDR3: TGTGCCAGCACCTGGGCAACACGGGCTTTCTTT.

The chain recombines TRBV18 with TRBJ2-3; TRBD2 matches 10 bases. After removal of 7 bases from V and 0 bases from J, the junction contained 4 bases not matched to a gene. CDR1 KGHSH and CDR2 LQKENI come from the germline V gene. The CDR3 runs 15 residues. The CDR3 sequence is CASLQAGGSTDTQYF. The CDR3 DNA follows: TGTGCCAGCTTACAAGCGGGAGGGAGCACAGATACGCAGTATTTT. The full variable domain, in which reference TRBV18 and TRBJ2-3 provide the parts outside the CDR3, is NAGVMQNPRHLVRRRGQEARLRCSPMKGHSHVYWYRQLPEEGLKFMVYLQKENIIDESGMPKERFSAEFPKEGPSILRIQQVVRGDSAAYFCASLQAGGSTDTQYFGPGTRLTVL.